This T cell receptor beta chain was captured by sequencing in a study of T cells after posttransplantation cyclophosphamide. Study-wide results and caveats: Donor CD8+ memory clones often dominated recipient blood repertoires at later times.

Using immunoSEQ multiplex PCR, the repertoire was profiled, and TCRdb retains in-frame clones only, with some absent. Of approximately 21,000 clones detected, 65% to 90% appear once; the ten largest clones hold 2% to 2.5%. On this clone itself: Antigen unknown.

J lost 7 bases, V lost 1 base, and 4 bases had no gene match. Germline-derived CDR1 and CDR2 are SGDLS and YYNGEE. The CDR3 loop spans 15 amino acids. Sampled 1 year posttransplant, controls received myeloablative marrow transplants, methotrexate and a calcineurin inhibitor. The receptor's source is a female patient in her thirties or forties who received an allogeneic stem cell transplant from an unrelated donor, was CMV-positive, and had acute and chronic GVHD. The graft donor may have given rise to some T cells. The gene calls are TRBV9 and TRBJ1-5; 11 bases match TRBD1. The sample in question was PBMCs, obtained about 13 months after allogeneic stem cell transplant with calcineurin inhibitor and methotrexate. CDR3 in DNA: TGTGCCAGCAGCGTAAGTGGGGACAGGGGGCAGCCCCAGCATTTT. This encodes CASSVSGDRGQPQHF.